One and the same sample provided the 3 T cell receptor beta chains below, sequenced in a study of CD8+ T cells in alopecia areata. TCR sequencing used cDNA made by reverse transcription of extracted RNA. Produced via immunoSEQ multiplex PCR; TCRdb's table is partial and in-frame only. The sample has about 200,000 clones, 64% seen once. The treatment denotes: oral pan-JAK inhibitor, 5-10 mg twice daily. The material sequenced was CD4+ T cells sorted from blood, taken at week 4, from a patient treated with tofacitinib. The receptors come from a human donor with alopecia areata.

The chain joins TRBV5-1 to TRBJ2-3; the D gene could be TRBD1 or TRBD2 (6 bases each). Trimming took off 7 bases at V and 0 bases at J, with 9 bases between the two ends. From germline, CDR1 is SGHRS and CDR2 YFSETQ. This CDR3 has 13 residues. The CDR3 reads CASGGGSTDTQYF. DNA for the CDR3: TGCGCCAGCGGAGGGGGTAGCACAGATACGCAGTATTTT. Combining the CDR3 with reference TRBV5-1 and TRBJ2-3 gives the whole variable domain KAGVTQTPRYLIKTRGQQVTLSCSPISGHRSVSWYQQTPGQGLQFLFEYFSETQRNKGNFPGRFSGRQFSNSRSEMNVSTLELGDSALYLCASGGGSTDTQYFGPGTRLTVL.

This rearrangement joins TRBV7-8 to TRBJ2-3; 7 bases fit TRBD1. In germline, CDR1 is SGHVS, CDR2 FQNEAQ. The CDR3 has 13 amino acids. Trimming at V came to 6 bases and at J to 4 bases, leaving 4 bases not matched to a gene. This chain's CDR3 is CASRFQGADTQYF. The DNA of the CDR3 is TGTGCCAGCAGGTTTCAGGGGGCAGATACGCAGTATTTT.

The rearrangement joins TRBV6-5 to TRBJ1-2; TRBD1 matches at 7 bases. V shed 1 base and J 0 bases; nucleotides not matched to a gene: 5. This CDR3 comprises 16 residues. The germline V gene encodes CDR1 MNHEY and CDR2 SVGAGI. The CDR3 sequence is CASSYFGGTANYGYTF. In nucleotides, the CDR3 is TGTGCCAGCAGTTACTTTGGGGGGACAGCTAACTATGGCTACACCTTC.